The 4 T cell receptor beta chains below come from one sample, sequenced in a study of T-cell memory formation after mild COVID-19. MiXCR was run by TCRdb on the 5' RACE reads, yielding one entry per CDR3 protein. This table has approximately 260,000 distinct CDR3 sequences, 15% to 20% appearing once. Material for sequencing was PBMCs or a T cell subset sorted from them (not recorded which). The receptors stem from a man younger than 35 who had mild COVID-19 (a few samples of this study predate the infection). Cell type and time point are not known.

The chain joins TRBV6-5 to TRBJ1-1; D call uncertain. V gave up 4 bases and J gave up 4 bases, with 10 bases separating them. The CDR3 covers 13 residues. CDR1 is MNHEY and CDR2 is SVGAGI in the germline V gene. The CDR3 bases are TGTGCCAGCAGTTTCCTGATTTCCACTGAAGCTTTCTTT. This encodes CASSFLISTEAFF.

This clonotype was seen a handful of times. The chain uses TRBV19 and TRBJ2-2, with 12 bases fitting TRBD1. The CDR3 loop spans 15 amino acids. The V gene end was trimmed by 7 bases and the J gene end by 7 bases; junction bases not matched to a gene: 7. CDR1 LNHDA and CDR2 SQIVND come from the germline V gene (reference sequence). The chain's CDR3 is CASIGTGGADGELFF. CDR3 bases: TGTGCCAGTATTGGGACAGGGGGCGCGGACGGGGAGCTGTTTTTT.

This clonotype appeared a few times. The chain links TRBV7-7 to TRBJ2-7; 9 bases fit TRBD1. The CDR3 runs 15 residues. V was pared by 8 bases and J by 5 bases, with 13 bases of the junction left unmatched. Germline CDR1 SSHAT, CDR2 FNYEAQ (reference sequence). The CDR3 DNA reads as TGTGCCAGCCCGACGCCGGGGACAGGGATCCACGAGCAGTACTTC. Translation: CASPTPGTGIHEQYF.

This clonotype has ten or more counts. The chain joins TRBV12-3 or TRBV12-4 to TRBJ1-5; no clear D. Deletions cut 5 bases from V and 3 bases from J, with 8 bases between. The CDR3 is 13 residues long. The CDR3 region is CASSAQFNQPQHF. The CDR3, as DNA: TGTGCCAGCAGTGCACAGTTCAATCAGCCCCAGCATTTT.